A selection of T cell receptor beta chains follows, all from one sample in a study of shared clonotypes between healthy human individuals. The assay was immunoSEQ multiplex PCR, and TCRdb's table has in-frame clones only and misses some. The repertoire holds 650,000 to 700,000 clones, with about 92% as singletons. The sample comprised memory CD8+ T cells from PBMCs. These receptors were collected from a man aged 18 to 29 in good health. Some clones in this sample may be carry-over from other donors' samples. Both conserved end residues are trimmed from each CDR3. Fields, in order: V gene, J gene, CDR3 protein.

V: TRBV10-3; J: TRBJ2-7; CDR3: AINADGPGNEQY
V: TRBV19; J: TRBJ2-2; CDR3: ASSSWAGGLNTGELF
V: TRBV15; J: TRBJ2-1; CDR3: ATSRGPGSYNEQF
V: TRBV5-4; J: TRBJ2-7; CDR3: ASSEPGLAAYEQY
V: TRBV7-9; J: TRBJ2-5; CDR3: ATRGDQETQY
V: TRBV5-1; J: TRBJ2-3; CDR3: ASSLGGTGGADTQY
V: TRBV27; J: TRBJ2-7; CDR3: ASSLLPGAEDDEQY
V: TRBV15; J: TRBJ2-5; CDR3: ATSSPKGWAGGPRQETQY
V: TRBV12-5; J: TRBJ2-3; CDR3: ASGLVRDLRQPDTQY
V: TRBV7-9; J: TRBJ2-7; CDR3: ASSQTGYPYEQY
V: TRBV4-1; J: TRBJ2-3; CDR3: ASSLRQRASTDTQY
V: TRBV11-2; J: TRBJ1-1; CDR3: ASSRDRAYNTEAF
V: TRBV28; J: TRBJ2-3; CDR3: ASRLWPESRTSTDTQY
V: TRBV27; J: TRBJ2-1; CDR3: ASSPTSVLSYNEQF
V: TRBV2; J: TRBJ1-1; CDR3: ASSDRDLPNTEAF